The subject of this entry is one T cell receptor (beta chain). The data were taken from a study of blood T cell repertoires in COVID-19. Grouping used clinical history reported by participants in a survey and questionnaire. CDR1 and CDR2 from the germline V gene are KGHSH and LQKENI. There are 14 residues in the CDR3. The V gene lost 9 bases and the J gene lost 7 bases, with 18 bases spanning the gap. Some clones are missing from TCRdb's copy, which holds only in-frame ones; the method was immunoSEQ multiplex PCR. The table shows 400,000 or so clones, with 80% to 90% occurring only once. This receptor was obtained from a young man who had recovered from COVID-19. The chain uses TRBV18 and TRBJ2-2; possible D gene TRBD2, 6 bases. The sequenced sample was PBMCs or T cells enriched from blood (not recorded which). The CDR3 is CASRDFLGVGELFF. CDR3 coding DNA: TGTGCCAGTCGGGACTTCTTAGGTGTCGGGGAGCTGTTTTTT. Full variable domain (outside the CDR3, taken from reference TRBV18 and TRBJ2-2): NAGVMQNPRHLVRRRGQEARLRCSPMKGHSHVYWYRQLPEEGLKFMVYLQKENIIDESGMPKERFSAEFPKEGPSILRIQQVVRGDSAAYFCASRDFLGVGELFFGEGSRLTVL.